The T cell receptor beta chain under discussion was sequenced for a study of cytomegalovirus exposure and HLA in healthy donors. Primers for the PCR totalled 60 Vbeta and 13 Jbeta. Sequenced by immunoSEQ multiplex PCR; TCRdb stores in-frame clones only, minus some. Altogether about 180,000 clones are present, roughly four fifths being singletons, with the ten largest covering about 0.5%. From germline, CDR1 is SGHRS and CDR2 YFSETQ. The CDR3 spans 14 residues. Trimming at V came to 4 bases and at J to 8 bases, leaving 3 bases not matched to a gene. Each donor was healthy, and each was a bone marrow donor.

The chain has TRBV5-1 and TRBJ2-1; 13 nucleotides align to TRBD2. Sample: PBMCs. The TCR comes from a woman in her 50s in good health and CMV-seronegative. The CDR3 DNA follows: TGCGCCAGCAGCGAACTAGCGGGAGGGTATGAGCAGTTCTTC. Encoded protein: CASSELAGGYEQFF. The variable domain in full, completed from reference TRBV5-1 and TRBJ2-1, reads KAGVTQTPRYLIKTRGQQVTLSCSPISGHRSVSWYQQTPGQGLQFLFEYFSETQRNKGNFPGRFSGRQFSNSRSEMNVSTLELGDSALYLCASSELAGGYEQFFGPGTRLTVL.